This T cell receptor beta chain was sequenced for a study of beta chain features in type 1 diabetes. The authors reverse transcribed all of the isolated RNA, so sequencing captured expressed TCRB transcripts. Some clones are missing from TCRdb's copy, which holds only in-frame ones; the method was immunoSEQ multiplex PCR. The repertoire holds about 660,000 clones, with over 12% as singletons. The CDR3 length is 13 residues. V lost 5 bases and J lost 0, with 5 bases in between. The V gene's germline CDR1 is SGHTA and CDR2 FQGTGA. This clone showed up just a few times. Its specificity is unknown. Study results and limitations: The cDNA sequencing approach could over-represent high-TCR-expressing cells. All four CD4+ subsets from Type 1 diabetes patients carried moderately but significantly shorter TCRB CDR3s.

The TCR sequence derives from a man aged 18 to 35 with type 1 diabetes. The sequenced sample was naive CD4+ T cells from blood. V usage is TRBV7-3 and J usage is TRBJ1-3; D unresolved. The CDR3 is CASSTDSGNTIYF. CDR3 DNA: TGTGCCAGCAGCACGGACTCTGGAAACACCATATATTTT.